What follows is one T cell receptor beta chain and its context. The entry originates in a study of T-cell reconstitution after alpha-beta-depleted transplantation in children. Trimming at V came to 3 bases and at J to 5 bases, leaving 10 bases not matched to a gene. The CDR3 spans 16 residues. Unique molecular identifiers were used to barcode this TCRbeta library. Via MiXCR, TCRdb re-called the PCR reads, giving one row per CDR3 protein. The sample comprises fewer than 400,000 distinct CDR3 sequences, roughly 22% of which are singletons, and 3.5% to 4% rests with the top ten. This clonotype originated in a human donor who donated a stem cell graft to a child with acute myeloid leukemia. Sequencing was performed on PBMCs from the stem cell graft donor, taken from the stem cell graft. The J gene is TRBJ1-1, the V gene TRBV12-3 or TRBV12-4; the match to TRBD1 covers 9 bases. The CDR3 region is CASSLGKDRGGTEAFF. The CDR3 DNA reads as TGTGCCAGCAGTTTGGGAAAGGACAGGGGAGGAACTGAAGCTTTCTTT.